The 30 T cell receptor beta chains presented below share a single source sample, sequenced in a study of shared clonotypes between healthy human individuals. The method was immunoSEQ multiplex PCR; TCRdb's version includes in-frame clones alone and lacks a portion of them. The table shows around 2,100,000 clones, with about 95% occurring only once. The naive CD8 subset, CD45RO-negative cells positively selected for CCR7, excluded terminally differentiated effector memory CD45RA+ cells. The sample was naive CD8+ T cells sorted from blood. These receptors were obtained from a man aged 18 to 29 in good health.

The chain combines TRBV5-1 with TRBJ1-1; tentative D call: TRBD1 (5 bases). CDR1 and CDR2 (germline): SGHRS, YFSETQ. This CDR3 has 15 amino acids. The ends were cut back, 2 bases at V and 5 bases at J, with 16 bases in the middle. This CDR3 is CASSFGGDLETEAFF. CDR3 in DNA: TGCGCCAGCAGCTTCGGGGGAGACCTGGAGACTGAAGCTTTCTTT.

CDR3 sequence (DNA): TGCGCCAGCAGCCAGGGAGGGACAGCGTACAATGAGCAGTTCTTC. Amino acid sequence: CASSQGGTAYNEQFF. The gene calls are TRBV4-3 and TRBJ2-1; D possibly uses TRBD1 or TRBD2 (7 bases each). CDR3 length: 15 residues. Deletions cut 3 bases from V and 4 bases from J, with 13 bases between. CDR1 is LGHNA, CDR2 YSLEER, per germline.

A remark on this clone: Other DNA sequences in the same sample also yield this CDR3. The J gene is TRBJ2-7, the V gene TRBV10-2; tentatively, D is TRBD1 (5 bases). The V end lost 6 bases, the J end lost 2 bases, and 5 bases lay between the germline ends. CDR1 and CDR2 (germline): WSHSY, SAAADI. This CDR3 comprises 11 residues. The CDR3 DNA is TGCGCCAGCAGGGACACCTACGAGCAGTACTTC. Protein product: CASRDTYEQYF.

The rearrangement uses TRBV5-6 and TRBJ2-7; no clear D gene. This CDR3 has 13 residues. Germline V gives CDR1 SGHDT, CDR2 YYEEEE. V gave up 0 bases and J gave up 6 bases, with 10 bases separating them. The CDR3 loop is CASSLAETTEQYF. Here the CDR3 DNA reads TGTGCCAGCAGCTTGGCCGAAACCACCGAGCAGTACTTC.

The chain couples TRBV9 to TRBJ2-3; TRBD2 matches at 7 bases. The germline CDR1 and CDR2 sequences are SGDLS and YYNGEE. V dropped 4 bases and J dropped 0; count of bases not matched to a gene: 2. This CDR3 is built from 14 residues. Here the CDR3 DNA reads TGTGCCAGCAGCAACGGGGGGAGCACAGATACGCAGTATTTT. Encoded protein: CASSNGGSTDTQYF.

The rearrangement joins TRBV4-1 to TRBJ2-2; a possible D gene is TRBD2 (6 bases). The germline V gene has CDR1 MGHRA and CDR2 YSYEKL. This CDR3 contains 17 residues. V was pared by 2 bases and J by 6 bases, with 19 bases between. The CDR3 loop reads CASSQFRDGGSSGELFF. CDR3 bases: TGCGCCAGCAGCCAATTCCGGGATGGGGGGAGCTCCGGGGAGCTGTTTTTT.

The chain combines TRBV30 with TRBJ2-4; unclear D gene. Trimming removed 0 bases at V and 9 bases at J, with 12 bases between. CDR1 is GTSNPN and CDR2 is SVGIG in the germline V gene (reference sequence). CDR3 length: 13 amino acids. Here the CDR3 DNA reads TGTGCCTGGAGTGTACGCGACCTGGGCATTCAGTACTTC. Translated: CAWSVRDLGIQYF.

V usage is TRBV29-1 and J usage is TRBJ1-1, with D uncertain. The CDR3 consists of 11 residues. Trimming shortened V by 4 bases and J by 5 bases, and 8 bases separated the two germline ends. Per the germline V gene, CDR1 is SQVTM and CDR2 is ANQGSEA. The CDR3 loop reads CSVGRPTEAFF. The DNA of the CDR3 is TGCAGCGTTGGGCGCCCGACTGAAGCTTTCTTT. The complete variable domain, with remaining parts taken from reference TRBV29-1 and TRBJ1-1, reads SAVISQKPSRDICQRGTSLTIQCQVDSQVTMMFWYRQQPGQSLTLIATANQGSEATYESGFVIDKFPISRPNLTFSTLTVSNMSPEDSSIYLCSVGRPTEAFFGQGTRLTVV.

The rearrangement joins TRBV4-1 to TRBJ2-3; TRBD1 agrees at 8 bases. Per the germline V gene, CDR1 is MGHRA and CDR2 is YSYEKL. Trimming cost V 0 bases and J 1 base; bases outside gene matches: 6. The CDR3 has 17 residues. In DNA form, the CDR3 reads TGCGCCAGCAGCCAAGATCACTTGGGACAGGGCACAGATACGCAGTATTTT. Translation gives CASSQDHLGQGTDTQYF.

Concerning this clone itself: The sample has other DNA sequences that encode this CDR3 too. The chain uses TRBV28 and TRBJ2-6; D might be TRBD1 (5 bases). This CDR3 is 16 amino acids long. Between the trimmed V and J ends, which lost 4 bases and 0 bases, there was a span of 10 bases. The V gene's germline CDR1 is MDHEN and CDR2 SYDVKM. CDR3 amino acids: CASSSDSLSGANVLTF. The CDR3 DNA follows: TGTGCCAGCAGTTCAGACAGCCTCTCTGGGGCCAACGTCCTGACTTTC.

The chain combines TRBV7-8 with TRBJ2-7; D possibly corresponds to TRBD2 (6 bases). Trimming shortened V by 0 bases and J by 0 bases, and 9 bases separated the two germline ends. The CDR3 length is 15 residues. Germline CDR1 reads SGHVS; CDR2 reads FQNEAQ. CDR3 DNA sequence: TGTGCCAGCAGCTTAGCCAGCGGGCTCTCCTACGAGCAGTACTTC. Translated, it gives CASSLASGLSYEQYF.

Comment on this clone: At the DNA level, this CDR3 is encoded by other sequences in the same sample as well. This chain links TRBV28 with TRBJ1-3; 7 bases are a match to TRBD1. After removal of 4 bases from V and 3 bases from J, the junction contained 3 bases not matched to a gene. The CDR3 has 14 amino acids. The germline V gene has CDR1 MDHEN and CDR2 SYDVKM. The chain's CDR3 is CASSSTGLGNTIYF. The CDR3 nucleotides are TGTGCCAGCAGTTCGACAGGGCTTGGAAACACCATATATTTT.

The genes are TRBV7-9 and TRBJ2-3, with 8 bases fitting TRBD2. Germline CDR1 is SEHNR and CDR2 is FQNEAQ (reference sequence). This CDR3 region has 18 residues. J gave up 3 bases and V 5 bases, and 16 bases lay outside the gene matches. In DNA, the CDR3 is TGTGCCAGCAGCCCCCCATGGTTTACTAGCGGTGATACAGATACGCAGTATTTT. Protein product: CASSPPWFTSGDTDTQYF.

The sample holds one count of this clone. This CDR3 is also generated by other DNA sequences in the sample. V usage is TRBV28 and J usage is TRBJ1-1; 8 nucleotides align to TRBD1. The CDR3 runs 13 residues. The V gene's germline CDR1 is MDHEN and CDR2 SYDVKM. Trimming removed 3 bases from V and 4 bases from J; junction bases left unmatched: 1. The CDR3 loop is CASSLTGATEAFF. The CDR3 DNA is TGTGCCAGCAGTTTGACAGGGGCCACTGAAGCTTTCTTT.

This rearrangement joins TRBV7-9 to TRBJ2-7; the D gene is possibly TRBD2 (5 bases). The CDR3 has 14 amino acids. Germline V gene lookup returns CDR1 SEHNR and CDR2 FQNEAQ (reference sequence). Trimming removed 4 bases from V and 0 bases from J, with 10 bases in between. CDR3 DNA: TGTGCCAGCAGCTATGGTGGGAGCTCCTACGAGCAGTACTTC. Amino acids: CASSYGGSSYEQYF.

The rearrangement uses TRBV5-4 and TRBJ2-1; 11 bases are a match to TRBD1. Germline CDR1 is SGHNT and CDR2 is YYREEE (reference sequence). This CDR3 is built from 16 residues. The V and J ends lost 0 bases and 5 bases, in that order; junction bases with no gene match: 4. The CDR3 spells CASSLVAGQGDNEQFF. CDR3 bases: TGTGCCAGCAGCTTGGTTGCGGGACAGGGGGACAATGAGCAGTTCTTC.

The V gene is TRBV27, the J gene TRBJ1-1; the match to TRBD1 covers 8 bases. V was clipped by 0 bases and J by 1 base; unmatched bases: 4. The CDR3 spans 16 residues. Germline-derived CDR1 and CDR2 are MNHEY and SMNVEV (reference sequence). The CDR3 reads CASSLSSQGGNTEAFF. CDR3 nucleotide sequence: TGTGCCAGCAGTTTATCTTCACAGGGGGGGAACACTGAAGCTTTCTTT.

With regard to this clone: The identical CDR3 is also encoded by other nucleotide sequences in the sample. This chain joins TRBV5-6 and TRBJ2-7; no clear D gene. The CDR3 length is 12 residues. The germline gives CDR1 SGHDT, CDR2 YYEEEE. Trimming cost V 4 bases and J 1 base, with 6 bases left between them. The CDR3 reads CASSRDSYEQYF. CDR3 nucleotides: TGTGCCAGCAGCAGGGATTCCTACGAGCAGTACTTC. The complete variable domain, with remaining parts taken from reference TRBV5-6 and TRBJ2-7, reads DAGVTQSPTHLIKTRGQQVTLRCSPKSGHDTVSWYQQALGQGPQFIFQYYEEEERQRGNFPDRFSGHQFPNYSSELNVNALLLGDSALYLCASSRDSYEQYFGPGTRLTVT.

This rearrangement joins TRBV5-1 to TRBJ1-2, with D perhaps matching TRBD1 (5 bases). The germline V and J ends were trimmed by 3 bases and 6 bases, with 21 bases remaining between them. This CDR3 spans 16 amino acids. The V gene's germline CDR1 is SGHRS and CDR2 YFSETQ. This CDR3 reads CASSSNSGTQGDGYTF. In nucleotides, the CDR3 is TGCGCCAGCAGCTCGAATTCCGGGACCCAAGGAGATGGCTACACCTTC. Using reference TRBV5-1 and TRBJ1-2 for the parts outside the CDR3, the full variable domain is KAGVTQTPRYLIKTRGQQVTLSCSPISGHRSVSWYQQTPGQGLQFLFEYFSETQRNKGNFPGRFSGRQFSNSRSEMNVSTLELGDSALYLCASSSNSGTQGDGYTFGSGTRLTVV.

The CDR3 sequence: CASTHEGGGIGTQYF. Written as DNA, the CDR3 is TGCGCCAGCACCCACGAGGGCGGCGGTATTGGGACCCAGTACTTC. This rearrangement joins TRBV5-1 to TRBJ2-5; possible D gene TRBD2, 5 bases. This CDR3 is 15 amino acids long. The germline gives CDR1 SGHRS, CDR2 YFSETQ. V was clipped by 6 bases and J by 7 bases, with 22 bases between them.

The chain is built from TRBV9 and TRBJ2-7; either TRBD1 or TRBD2 may supply D (5 bases each). V dropped 0 bases and J dropped 5 bases, with 18 bases sitting between them. CDR3 size: 16 residues. Germline values: CDR1 SGDLS, CDR2 YYNGEE. The chain's CDR3 is CASSVAPGTAPDEQYF. The CDR3 DNA follows: TGTGCCAGCAGCGTAGCTCCGGGGACCGCTCCCGACGAGCAGTACTTC.

Notes on this clone: The identical CDR3 is also encoded by other nucleotide sequences in the sample. The V gene is TRBV9, the J gene TRBJ2-7; perhaps TRBD2 as D (5 bases). CDR1 and CDR2 (germline): SGDLS, YYNGEE. V was cut by 0 bases and J by 2 bases, with 9 bases left in between. This CDR3 spans 14 amino acids. In DNA form, the CDR3 reads TGTGCCAGCAGCGTAGATGGGAGCCCCTACGAGCAGTACTTC. Translated: CASSVDGSPYEQYF.

This sequence joins TRBV28 and TRBJ2-7, with a tentative D call TRBD1 (6 bases). V dropped 6 bases and J dropped 3 bases, with 18 bases sitting between them. The CDR3 totals 15 residues. From germline, CDR1 is MDHEN and CDR2 SYDVKM. The CDR3 DNA is TGTGCCAGCAGCGAGGGAATCGGGACAAACTACGAGCAGTACTTC. This encodes CASSEGIGTNYEQYF.

This clone was seen once. The J gene is TRBJ1-5, the V gene TRBV7-8, with 7 positions matching TRBD1. CDR1 and CDR2 (germline): SGHVS, FQNEAQ. This CDR3 is 17 amino acids long. V lost 5 bases, J lost 4 bases, and 14 bases stayed unmatched. This CDR3 reads CASSPLPTGQLNQPQHF. In DNA, the CDR3 is TGTGCCAGCAGCCCCCTACCGACAGGGCAATTAAATCAGCCCCAGCATTTT.

A remark on this clone: This sample also contains other DNA sequences that code for the same CDR3. This chain uses TRBV27 with TRBJ1-1; D remains ambiguous. The ends were cut back, 6 bases at V and 1 base at J, with 6 bases in the middle. CDR1 is MNHEY and CDR2 is SMNVEV in the germline V gene (reference sequence). The CDR3 has 12 residues. The CDR3 spells CASRATNTEAFF. The CDR3 bases are TGTGCCAGCAGAGCCACGAACACTGAAGCTTTCTTT.

The chain joins TRBV7-9 to TRBJ1-2, with D unclear. This CDR3 comprises 15 residues. V lost 1 base to trimming and J lost 5 bases, with 14 bases between them. Germline assignment: CDR1 SEHNR and CDR2 FQNEAQ (reference sequence). The CDR3 DNA reads TGTGCCAGCAGCTTAGGGGTAGGATCCGCTTATGGCTACACCTTC. The encoded protein is CASSLGVGSAYGYTF.

The chain combines TRBV11-2 with TRBJ2-2; D is perhaps TRBD1 (8 bases). The CDR3 has 19 residues. Deletions cut 7 bases from V and 1 base from J, with 25 bases between. Germline assignment: CDR1 SGHAT and CDR2 FQNNGV. CDR3 region: CASKLTRGSGTGNTGELFF. The CDR3 region has the DNA TGTGCCAGCAAACTGACGCGGGGGTCCGGGACAGGGAACACCGGGGAGCTGTTTTTT.

The chain links TRBV30 to TRBJ2-5; TRBD2 matches at 9 bases. The germline gives CDR1 GTSNPN, CDR2 SVGIG (reference sequence). The CDR3 runs 14 residues. After removal of 4 bases from V and 2 bases from J, the junction contained 5 bases not matched to a gene. The CDR3 DNA reads TGTGCCTGGACTAAGACTAGCGGACAAGAGACCCAGTACTTC. The encoded protein is CAWTKTSGQETQYF.

V and J are TRBV2 and TRBJ2-7; D is unresolved. CDR3 length equals 13 residues. Germline CDR1 reads SNHLY; CDR2 reads FYNNEI. The ends were cut back, 4 bases at V and 5 bases at J, with 12 bases in the middle. The CDR3: CASSVVGFHEQYF. CDR3 nucleotides: TGTGCCAGCAGTGTAGTAGGGTTCCACGAGCAGTACTTC.

For this clone: Other nucleotide sequences in the sample specify the same CDR3. The gene calls are TRBV27 and TRBJ2-7, with D perhaps matching TRBD1 (5 bases). V gave up 3 bases and J gave up 1 base, with 10 bases separating them. The germline CDR1 and CDR2 sequences are MNHEY and SMNVEV (reference sequence). CDR3 length: 14 residues. The DNA for the CDR3 is TGTGCCAGCAGTTTTCAGGGTGCATCCTACGAGCAGTACTTC. It encodes CASSFQGASYEQYF.